These 17 T cell receptor beta chains were all obtained from the same sample, sequenced in a study of cytomegalovirus exposure and HLA in healthy donors. In the PCR, 60 Vbeta and 13 Jbeta primers were used. Data came from immunoSEQ multiplex PCR; TCRdb stores just in-frame clones and leaves some out. This sample has more than 130,000 clones, with roughly four fifths found just once. The sequenced material came from PBMCs. These receptors were obtained from a middle-aged man in good health and CMV-seropositive.

J is TRBJ1-5 and V is TRBV19; D is undetermined. The V and J ends lost 5 bases and 0 bases respectively, with 5 bases between them. The CDR3 is 13 amino acids. Per germline, CDR1 LNHDA and CDR2 SQIVND (reference sequence). The CDR3 protein is CASSPNSNQPQHF. DNA for the CDR3: TGTGCCAGTAGTCCCAATAGCAATCAGCCCCAGCATTTT.

This chain connects TRBV7-8 to TRBJ2-2; 8 bases map to TRBD1. Germline V gene data show CDR1 as SGHVS and CDR2 as FQNEAQ. V trimming: 5 bases; J trimming: 2 bases; junction bases outside the gene matches: 16. The CDR3 loop spans 19 amino acids. CDR3 sequence: CASSHIIMAGGVNTGELFF. CDR3 nucleotides: TGTGCCAGCAGCCATATCATAATGGCAGGGGGCGTCAACACCGGGGAGCTGTTTTTT.

This chain connects TRBV6-5 to TRBJ2-1; 10 bases are a match to TRBD2. This CDR3 has 14 residues. Germline lookup yields CDR1 MNHEY and CDR2 SVGAGI. Trimming removed 6 bases from V and 8 bases from J; junction bases left unmatched: 7. DNA for the CDR3: TGTGCCAGCAGACGAGCGGGAGGGCGTGATGAGCAGTTCTTC. Its translation is CASRRAGGRDEQFF.

The chain couples TRBV30 to TRBJ2-1, with 9 bases aligning to TRBD2. With 7 bases clipped from V and 9 bases from J, the junction kept 10 bases outside the gene matches. The CDR3 is 13 amino acids. Germline CDR1 is GTSNPN and CDR2 is SVGIG (reference sequence). The CDR3 nucleotides are TGTGCCTTCCGGGTAGCGGGAGTGGGTGAGCAGTTCTTC. Protein product: CAFRVAGVGEQFF.

The chain joins TRBV10-1 to TRBJ2-1; maybe TRBD2 (5 bases). The CDR3 is 13 amino acids. Germline CDR1 is WNHNN and CDR2 is SYGVQD (reference sequence). Deletions cut 4 bases from V and 5 bases from J, with 9 bases between. The CDR3 sequence: CASSVEADNEQFF. CDR3 nucleotide sequence: TGCGCCAGCAGTGTCGAAGCGGACAATGAGCAGTTCTTC.

The gene calls are TRBV5-1 and TRBJ2-2; the match to TRBD2 covers 10 bases. Germline V lookup: CDR1 SGHRS, CDR2 YFSETQ. V dropped 1 base and J dropped 6; count of bases not matched to a gene: 9. The CDR3 loop spans 17 amino acids. The CDR3 loop is CASSLRAGTSVAGELFF. The CDR3 DNA is TGCGCCAGCAGCTTGAGGGCCGGGACTAGCGTGGCCGGGGAGCTGTTTTTT. The whole variable domain, filled in from reference TRBV5-1 and TRBJ2-2, reads KAGVTQTPRYLIKTRGQQVTLSCSPISGHRSVSWYQQTPGQGLQFLFEYFSETQRNKGNFPGRFSGRQFSNSRSEMNVSTLELGDSALYLCASSLRAGTSVAGELFFGEGSRLTVL.

The rearrangement joins TRBV6-5 to TRBJ1-1, with TRBD1 matching over 9 bases. Germline V gives CDR1 MNHEY, CDR2 SVGAGI. The ends lost 0 bases at V and 5 bases at J; junction bases unmatched: 7. This CDR3 has 16 amino acids. CDR3: CASSYSWTGAGTEAFF. CDR3 coding DNA: TGTGCCAGCAGTTACTCGTGGACAGGGGCAGGTACTGAAGCTTTCTTT.

The V gene is TRBV5-1, the J gene TRBJ2-7, with a weak D call TRBD2 (6 bases). Deletions cut 2 bases from V and 1 base from J, with 19 bases between. The CDR3 covers 17 residues. Germline V gives CDR1 SGHRS, CDR2 YFSETQ. The CDR3 here is CASSLMGLGGPSYEQYF. The DNA for the CDR3 is TGCGCCAGCAGCTTAATGGGATTAGGAGGGCCGTCCTACGAGCAGTACTTC.

The chain carries TRBV15 and TRBJ1-5; 9 bases line up with TRBD1. The CDR3 sequence is 15 residues long. V was clipped by 0 bases and J by 9 bases; unmatched bases: 6. Germline V gene lookup returns CDR1 LNHNV and CDR2 YYDKDF (reference sequence). CDR3 DNA sequence: TGTGCCACCAGCAGAGAAGGACAGGGGATTACGCCCCAGCATTTT. Protein sequence: CATSREGQGITPQHF.

The chain is built from TRBV9 and TRBJ1-1; 7 bases match TRBD1. Germline values: CDR1 SGDLS, CDR2 YYNGEE. V lost 0 bases to trimming and J lost 12 bases; unmatched junction nucleotides: 8. The CDR3 spans 13 residues. As DNA, the CDR3 is TGTGCCAGCAGCGTAGGGGACAGAGGGAGAACTTTCTTT. This sequence encodes CASSVGDRGRTFF.

V usage is TRBV7-9 and J usage is TRBJ2-7; D is possibly TRBD2 (6 bases). V shed 10 bases and J shed 6 bases, with 13 bases lying between them. CDR1 is SEHNR, CDR2 FQNEAQ, per germline (reference sequence). This CDR3 spans 11 amino acids. CDR3 bases: TGTGCCACCGGGACTCCCAGCGAGCAGTACTTC. Amino acid sequence: CATGTPSEQYF.

CDR3 DNA sequence: TGTGCCAGCAGCCCCACGGGGGTGAGCTCCTACGAGCAGTACTTC. This translates into CASSPTGVSSYEQYF. The rearrangement uses TRBV6-5 and TRBJ2-7, with D perhaps matching TRBD2 (6 bases). The V gene's germline CDR1 is MNHEY and CDR2 SVGAGI. The CDR3 is made up of 15 amino acids. Trimming stripped 6 bases from V and 0 bases from J, with 15 bases between.

V and J are TRBV4-1 and TRBJ1-1, with D tentatively TRBD1 (6 bases). CDR1 MGHRA and CDR2 YSYEKL come from the germline V gene. CDR3 length: 15 residues. V lost 0 bases, J lost 1 base, and 9 bases lay in between. The CDR3 region is CASSQESRGNTEAFF. CDR3 nucleotide sequence: TGCGCCAGCAGCCAAGAATCCAGGGGGAACACTGAAGCTTTCTTT.

The chain links TRBV2 to TRBJ2-7, with TRBD2 identical over 9 bases. V dropped 7 bases and J dropped 0; count of bases not matched to a gene: 4. Looked up from germline, CDR1 is SNHLY and CDR2 is FYNNEI. The CDR3 has 14 residues. The CDR3 protein is CASISGGISYEQYF. CDR3 DNA sequence: TGTGCCAGCATAAGCGGGGGGATCTCCTACGAGCAGTACTTC.

The gene calls are TRBV2 and TRBJ2-7; 8 bases fit TRBD2. Germline lookup yields CDR1 SNHLY and CDR2 FYNNEI. The CDR3 extends over 14 amino acids. Germline trimming cut 7 bases from V and 3 bases from J; bases unmatched to any gene: 8. The DNA of the CDR3 is TGTGCCAGCAAATTCGGTCGGGGGGGCTACGAGCAGTACTTC. It codes for CASKFGRGGYEQYF.

This chain connects TRBV30 to TRBJ1-5; 7 bases line up with TRBD1. The CDR3 is 15 amino acids. The germline CDR1 and CDR2 sequences are GTSNPN and SVGIG (reference sequence). Trimming cost V 0 bases and J 2 bases; bases outside gene matches: 4. This CDR3 reads CAWSVRGLGNQPQHF. CDR3 DNA: TGTGCCTGGAGTGTGAGGGGGCTAGGCAATCAGCCCCAGCATTTT. Filled out from reference TRBV30 and TRBJ1-5, the complete variable domain reads SQTIHQWPATLVQPVGSPLSLECTVEGTSNPNLYWYRQAAGRGLQLLFYSVGIGQISSEVPQNLSASRPQDRQFILSSKKLLLSDSGFYLCAWSVRGLGNQPQHFGDGTRLSIL.

The V gene is TRBV7-6, the J gene TRBJ1-1, with TRBD1 matching 8 bases. There are 13 residues in the CDR3. J lost 8 bases, V lost 5 bases, and 7 bases had no gene match. Germline loops: CDR1 SGHVS, CDR2 FNYEAQ. The CDR3 DNA sequence: TGTGCCAGCAGCAGGACAGGGCCTGAAGAAGCTTTCTTT. It codes for CASSRTGPEEAFF.